The clone carrying this T cell receptor beta chain turned up a few times. Through template switching, a universal primer site was introduced, and the cDNA contained unique molecular identifiers. TCRdb reprocessed the 5' RACE reads via MiXCR and lists one record per CDR3 protein. The sample includes more than 650,000 distinct CDR3 sequences, 5.5% to 6.5% seen only once; the top ten take approximately 1.6%. The entry originates in a study of identical twins. The CDR3 sequence is 14 residues long. Germline V gene data show CDR1 as KGHSH and CDR2 as LQKENI. Trimming shortened V by 0 bases and J by 7 bases, and 13 bases separated the two germline ends.

The receptor was isolated from a man aged 18-30 years in good health. Sequenced: naive T cells sorted from blood. The chain has TRBV18 and TRBJ2-7; a weak D match, TRBD2 (6 bases). This chain's CDR3 is CASSPPGLLLEQYF. In nucleotides, the CDR3 is TGTGCCAGCTCACCACCGGGACTCCTCTTAGAGCAGTACTTC.